The source of this T cell receptor (beta chain) is a study of neurological immune-mediated disorders. Indicated time point: longitudinal time-point 2. Synthesis of cDNA was accomplished via 5'RACE employing 10-nucleotide random UMIs. Over 160 million TCR-beta sequences from 15-18 subjects were obtained in each sequencing run. TCRdb reprocessed the 5' RACE reads via MiXCR and lists one record per CDR3 protein. Of tens of thousands of distinct CDR3 sequences listed, 5.8% were seen once; the top ten hold roughly 7.9%. The germline V gene has CDR1 DFQATT and CDR2 SNEGSKA (reference sequence). The CDR3 is made up of 15 amino acids. Trimming took 1 base from V and 5 from J, leaving 14 bases between them. This clonotype was detected many times.

Sequenced material: PBMCs. The chain employs TRBV20-1 and TRBJ2-2; a possible D gene is TRBD2 (5 bases). This TCR was sampled from a woman between 55 and 75 years old with multiple sclerosis. The CDR3 reads CSARVRSGETGELFF. The CDR3 DNA reads as TGCAGTGCTAGAGTGAGGTCCGGGGAAACCGGGGAGCTGTTTTTT.